This T cell receptor beta chain was sequenced in a study of T cells in narcolepsy. V gave up 0 bases and J gave up 8 bases; unmatched junction bases: 8. In germline, CDR1 is SGDLS, CDR2 YYNGEE. The CDR3 runs 17 residues. Here immunoSEQ multiplex PCR was the method, and the copy in TCRdb shows in-frame clones only, minus some. The table has some 13,000 clones, roughly nine tenths seen once. The V call is TRBV9, the J call TRBJ2-1, with 13 bases lining up with TRBD2. The source of this sequence is a human donor with narcolepsy. The sample taken for sequencing was CD45RA- memory CD4+ T cells from PBMCs. The CDR3 DNA is TGTGCCAGCAGCGTAGCTCAACTAGCGGGAGGGGGCTATGAGCAGTTCTTC. This gives the protein CASSVAQLAGGGYEQFF.